This TCR beta chain is drawn from a study of beta chain features in type 1 diabetes. In this sample, this clone turned up a few times. The CDR3 sequence is 17 residues long. V was clipped by 5 bases and J by 0 bases, with 19 bases between them. Germline assignment: CDR1 SNHLY and CDR2 FYNNEI. cDNA synthesis used the whole RNA isolate, giving expressed TCRB sequences. Clones were read by immunoSEQ multiplex PCR, and TCRdb kept only the in-frame ones, dropping some. This sample has 140,000 to 150,000 clones, with under 60% found just once. Sequenced: Tregs from blood. The sequence derives from a man younger than 30 in good health. V is TRBV2 and J is TRBJ1-2, with a weak D call TRBD1 (5 bases). This CDR3 is CASSRPATGPPNYGYTF. CDR3 nucleotides: TGTGCCAGCAGTCGGCCAGCTACAGGCCCCCCTAACTATGGCTACACCTTC.